A single sample gave rise to the 6 T cell receptor beta chains below, sequenced in a study of vaccination and CD4 T cells after COVID-19. Treatment noted: approximately nine-day PBMC culture with coronavirus spike peptide pools or control peptides (ViraFEST assay). Gathered ahead of the COVID-19 pandemic (2011-2018) were the CD4+ T cells of the unexposed donor. Cultured CD4+ T cells had their DNA profiled by the Oncomine TCR Beta short-read assay. TCRdb re-called the PCR reads through MiXCR, storing one row per CDR3 protein. Among about 7,200 distinct CDR3 sequences listed, 30% to 40% were seen once. These receptors have no identified antigens. Material for sequencing was CD4+ T cells from blood, cultured in vitro. These receptor sequences come from a human donor in good health.

The table lists this clonotype with a few counts. The chain carries TRBV6-1 and TRBJ1-5, with 9 bases lining up with TRBD1. The CDR3 spans 16 residues. Germline V gives CDR1 MNHNS, CDR2 SASEGT. With 7 bases clipped from V and 5 bases from J, the junction kept 12 bases outside the gene matches. CDR3 DNA sequence: TGTGCCAGCAAGTCACTGGGACAGGGTCCGGATCAGCCCCAGCATTTT. As protein: CASKSLGQGPDQPQHF.

The gene calls are TRBV2 and TRBJ1-2; D is unresolved. The CDR3 loop spans 12 amino acids. V lost 7 bases, J lost 2 bases, and 8 bases lay in between. Germline-derived CDR1 and CDR2 are SNHLY and FYNNEI. Written as DNA, the CDR3 is TGTGCCAGCACCGGGCCCAACTATGGCTACACCTTC. Translated: CASTGPNYGYTF.

The table lists this clonotype with a few counts. This chain links TRBV7-2 with TRBJ1-1; D gene ambiguous. The CDR3 covers 14 residues. The germline V and J ends were trimmed by 1 base and 2 bases, with 8 bases remaining between them. Germline V lookup: CDR1 SGHTA, CDR2 FQGNSA. In DNA, the CDR3 is TGTGCCAGCAGCTTAGGGATAGACAACACTGAAGCTTTCTTT. Its translation: CASSLGIDNTEAFF.

This clonotype was seen only once. The V and J genes are TRBV5-6 and TRBJ1-2, with D unresolved. Trimming removed 4 bases from V and 4 bases from J, with 11 bases in between. The CDR3 length is 13 residues. CDR1 and CDR2 from the germline V gene are SGHDT and YYEEEE. CDR3 bases: TGTGCCAGCAGCCTCCCGACTCTCTATGGCTACACCTTC. Protein sequence: CASSLPTLYGYTF.

CDR3 loop: CASSGSGGPAKNIQYF. The CDR3 region has the DNA TGTGCCAGCAGTGGGTCGGGAGGACCAGCCAAAAACATTCAGTACTTC. The chain couples TRBV6-1 to TRBJ2-4; 7 nucleotides agree with TRBD2. Per germline, CDR1 MNHNS and CDR2 SASEGT. Trimming took 4 bases from V and 0 from J; bases not matched to a gene: 6. The CDR3 is 16 amino acids.

The genes are TRBV6-4 and TRBJ2-6; 7 bases map to TRBD2. The V segment lost 3 bases and the J segment 9 bases; nucleotides outside the gene matches: 2. Germline CDR1 reads MRHNA; CDR2 reads SNTAGT. This CDR3 is 13 amino acids long. This CDR3 is CASSEGGFNVLTF. The CDR3 DNA sequence: TGTGCCAGCAGTGAGGGGGGGTTCAACGTCCTGACTTTC.